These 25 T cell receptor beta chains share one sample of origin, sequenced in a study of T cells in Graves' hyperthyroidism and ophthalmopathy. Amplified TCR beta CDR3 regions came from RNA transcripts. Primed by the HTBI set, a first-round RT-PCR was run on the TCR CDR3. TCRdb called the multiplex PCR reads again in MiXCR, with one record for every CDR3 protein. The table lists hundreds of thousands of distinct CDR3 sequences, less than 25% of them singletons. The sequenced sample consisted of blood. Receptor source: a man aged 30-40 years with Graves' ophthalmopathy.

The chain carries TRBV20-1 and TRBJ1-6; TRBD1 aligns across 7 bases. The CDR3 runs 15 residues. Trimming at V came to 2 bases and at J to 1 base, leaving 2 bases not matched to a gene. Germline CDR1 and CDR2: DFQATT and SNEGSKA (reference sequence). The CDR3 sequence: CSARTGESYNSPLHF. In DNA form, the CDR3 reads TGCAGTGCTAGAACAGGGGAATCCTATAATTCACCCCTCCACTTT.

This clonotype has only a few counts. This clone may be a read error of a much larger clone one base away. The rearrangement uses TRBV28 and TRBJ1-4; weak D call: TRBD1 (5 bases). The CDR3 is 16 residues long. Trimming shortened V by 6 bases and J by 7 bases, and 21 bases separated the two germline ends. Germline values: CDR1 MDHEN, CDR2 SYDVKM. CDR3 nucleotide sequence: TGTGCCAGCAGCGTCTCGGCCGGGGGGGAAGGTGAAAAACTGTTTTTT. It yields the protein CASSVSAGGEGEKLFF.

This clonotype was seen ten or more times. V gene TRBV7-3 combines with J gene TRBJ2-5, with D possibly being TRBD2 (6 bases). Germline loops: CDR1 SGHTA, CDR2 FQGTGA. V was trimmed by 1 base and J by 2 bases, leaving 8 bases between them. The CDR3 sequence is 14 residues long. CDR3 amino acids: CASSLNGLQETQYF. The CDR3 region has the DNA TGTGCCAGCAGCTTAAATGGACTACAAGAGACCCAGTACTTC.

The CDR3 loop reads CASTQGHGYEQYF. The CDR3 nucleotides are TGTGCCAGCACGCAGGGGCATGGGTACGAGCAGTACTTC. The V gene is TRBV2, the J gene TRBJ2-7; weak D call: TRBD1 (6 bases). The ends were cut back, 7 bases at V and 4 bases at J, with 14 bases in the middle. This CDR3 is built from 13 residues. Germline CDR1 and CDR2: SNHLY and FYNNEI. The full variable domain, rest sourced from reference TRBV2 and TRBJ2-7, is EPEVTQTPSHQVTQMGQEVILRCVPISNHLYFYWYRQILGQKVEFLVSFYNNEISEKSEIFDDQFSVERPDGSNFTLKIRSTKLEDSAMYFCASTQGHGYEQYFGPGTRLTVT.

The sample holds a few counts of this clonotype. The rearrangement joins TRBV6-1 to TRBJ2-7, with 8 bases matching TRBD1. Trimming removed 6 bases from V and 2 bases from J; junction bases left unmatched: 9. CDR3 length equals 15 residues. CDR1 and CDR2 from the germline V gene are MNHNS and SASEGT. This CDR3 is CASSLGQGTTYEQYF. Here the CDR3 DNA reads TGTGCCAGCAGCCTCGGACAGGGAACAACCTACGAGCAGTACTTC.

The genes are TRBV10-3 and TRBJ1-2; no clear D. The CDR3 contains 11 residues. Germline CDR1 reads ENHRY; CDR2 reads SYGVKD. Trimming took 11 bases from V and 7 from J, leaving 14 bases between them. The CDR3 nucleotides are TGTGCCGTTGACAAGGATGGTGGCTACACCTTC. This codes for CAVDKDGGYTF.

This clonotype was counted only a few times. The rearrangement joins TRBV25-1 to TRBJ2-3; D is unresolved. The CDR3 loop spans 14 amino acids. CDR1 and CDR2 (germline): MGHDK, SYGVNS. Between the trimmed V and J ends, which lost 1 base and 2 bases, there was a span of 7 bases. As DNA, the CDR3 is TGTGCCAGCAGTGAATTGGGCCCCACAGATACGCAGTATTTT. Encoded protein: CASSELGPTDTQYF. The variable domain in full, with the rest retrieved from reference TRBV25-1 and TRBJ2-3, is EADIYQTPRYLVIGTGKKITLECSQTMGHDKMYWYQQDPGMELHLIHYSYGVNSTEKGDLSSESTVSRIRTEHFPLTLESARPSHTSQYLCASSELGPTDTQYFGPGTRLTVL.

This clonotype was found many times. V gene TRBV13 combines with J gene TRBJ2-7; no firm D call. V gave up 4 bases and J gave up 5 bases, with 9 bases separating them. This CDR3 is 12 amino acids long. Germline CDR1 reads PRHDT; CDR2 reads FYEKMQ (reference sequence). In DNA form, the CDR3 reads TGTGCCAGCAGCTCCGGGCGTAACGAGCAGTACTTC. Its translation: CASSSGRNEQYF.

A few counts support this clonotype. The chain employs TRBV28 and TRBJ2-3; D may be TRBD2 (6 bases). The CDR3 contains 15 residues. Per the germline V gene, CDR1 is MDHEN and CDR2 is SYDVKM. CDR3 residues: CVAAPSAPSTDTQYF. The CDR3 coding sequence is TGTGTCGCGGCCCCTAGCGCTCCTAGCACAGATACGCAGTATTTT.

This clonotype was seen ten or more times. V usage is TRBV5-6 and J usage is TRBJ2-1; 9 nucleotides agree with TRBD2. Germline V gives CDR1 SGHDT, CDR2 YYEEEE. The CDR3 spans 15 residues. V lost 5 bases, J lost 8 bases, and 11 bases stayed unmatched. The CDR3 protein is CASSRAGSGSDEQFF. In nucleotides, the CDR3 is TGTGCCAGCAGTCGGGCTGGTAGCGGGAGCGATGAGCAGTTCTTC.

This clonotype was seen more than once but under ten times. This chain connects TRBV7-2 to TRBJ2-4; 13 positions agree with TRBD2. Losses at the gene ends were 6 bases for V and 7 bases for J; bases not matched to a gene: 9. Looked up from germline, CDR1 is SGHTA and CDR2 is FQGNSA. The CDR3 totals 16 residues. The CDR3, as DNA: TGTGCCAGCAGTACCGGACTAGCGGGAGTCGGGAACATTCAGTACTTC. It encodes CASSTGLAGVGNIQYF.

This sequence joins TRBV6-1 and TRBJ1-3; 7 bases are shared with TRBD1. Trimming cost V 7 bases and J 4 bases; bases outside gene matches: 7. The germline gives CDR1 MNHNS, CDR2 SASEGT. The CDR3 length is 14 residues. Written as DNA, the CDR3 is TGTGCCAGCAAGACAGGGAAGGAGGGAAACACCATATATTTT. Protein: CASKTGKEGNTIYF.

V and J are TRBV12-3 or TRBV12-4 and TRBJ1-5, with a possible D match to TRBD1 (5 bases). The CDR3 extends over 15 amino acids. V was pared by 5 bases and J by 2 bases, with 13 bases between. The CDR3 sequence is CASSRDPTGNQPQHF. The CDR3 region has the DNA TGTGCCAGCAGTCGGGACCCAACGGGCAATCAGCCCCAGCATTTT.

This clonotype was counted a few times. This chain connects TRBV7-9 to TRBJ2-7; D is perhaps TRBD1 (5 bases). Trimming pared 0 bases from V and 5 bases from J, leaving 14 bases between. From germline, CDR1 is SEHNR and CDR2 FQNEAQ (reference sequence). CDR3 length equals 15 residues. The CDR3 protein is CASSLAGRQLHEQYF. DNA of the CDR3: TGTGCCAGCAGCTTAGCGGGGCGGCAGCTCCACGAGCAGTACTTC.

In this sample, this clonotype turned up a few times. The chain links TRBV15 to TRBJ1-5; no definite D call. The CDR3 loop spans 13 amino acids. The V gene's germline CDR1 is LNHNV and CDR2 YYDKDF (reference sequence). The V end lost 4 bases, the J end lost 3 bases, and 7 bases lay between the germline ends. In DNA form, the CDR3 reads TGTGCCACCAGCACAGCACCCAATCAGCCCCAGCATTTT. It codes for CATSTAPNQPQHF.

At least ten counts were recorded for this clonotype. CDR3 sequence reads: CASSEWGAESYEQYF. The CDR3 bases are TGTGCCAGCAGTGAATGGGGAGCGGAATCCTACGAGCAGTACTTC. The rearrangement links TRBV6-1 to TRBJ2-7; possible D gene TRBD2, 5 bases. This CDR3 has 15 residues. Germline lookup yields CDR1 MNHNS and CDR2 SASEGT. Trimming removed 2 bases at V and 1 base at J, with 12 bases between.

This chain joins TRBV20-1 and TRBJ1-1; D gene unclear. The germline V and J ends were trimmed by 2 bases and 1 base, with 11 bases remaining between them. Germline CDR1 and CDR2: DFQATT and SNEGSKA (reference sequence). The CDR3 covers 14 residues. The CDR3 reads CSARNSFRNTEAFF. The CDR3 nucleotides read TGCAGTGCTAGAAACTCTTTTCGGAACACTGAAGCTTTCTTT.

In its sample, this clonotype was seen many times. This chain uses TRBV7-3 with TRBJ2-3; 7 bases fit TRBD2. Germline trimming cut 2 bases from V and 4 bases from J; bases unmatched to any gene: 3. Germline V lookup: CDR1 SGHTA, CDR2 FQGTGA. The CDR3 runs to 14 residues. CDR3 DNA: TGTGCCAGCAGCTTATCTAGCGGTTCAGATACGCAGTATTTT. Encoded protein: CASSLSSGSDTQYF.

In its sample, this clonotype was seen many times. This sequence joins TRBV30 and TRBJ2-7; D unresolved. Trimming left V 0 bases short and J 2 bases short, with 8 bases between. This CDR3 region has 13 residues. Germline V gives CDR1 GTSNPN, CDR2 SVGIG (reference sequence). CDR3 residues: CAWSVIGTYEQYF. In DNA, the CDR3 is TGTGCCTGGAGTGTTATAGGGACCTACGAGCAGTACTTC.

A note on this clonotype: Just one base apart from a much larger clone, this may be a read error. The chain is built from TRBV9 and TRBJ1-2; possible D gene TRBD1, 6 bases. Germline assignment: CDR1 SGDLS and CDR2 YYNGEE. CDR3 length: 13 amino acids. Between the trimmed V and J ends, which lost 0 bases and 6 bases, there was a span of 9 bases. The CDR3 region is CASSVDGGDGYTF. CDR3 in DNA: TGTGCCAGCAGCGTAGACGGGGGCGATGGCTACACCTTC. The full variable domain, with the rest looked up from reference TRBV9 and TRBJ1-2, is DSGVTQTPKHLITATGQRVTLRCSPRSGDLSVYWYQQSLDQGLQFLIQYYNGEERAKGNILERFSAQQFPDLHSELNLSSLELGDSALYFCASSVDGGDGYTFGSGTRLTVV.

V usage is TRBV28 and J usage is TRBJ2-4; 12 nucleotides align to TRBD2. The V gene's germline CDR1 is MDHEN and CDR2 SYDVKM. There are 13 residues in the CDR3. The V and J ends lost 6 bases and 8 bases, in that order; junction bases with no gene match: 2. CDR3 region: CASRTSGRDIQYF. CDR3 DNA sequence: TGTGCCAGCAGGACTAGCGGGAGAGACATTCAGTACTTC.

CDR3 sequence (DNA): TGTGCCATCGGTCAAGTAAACACCATATATTTT. Translated, it gives CAIGQVNTIYF. This chain connects TRBV10-3 to TRBJ1-3; D is unresolved. The CDR3 contains 11 residues. Trimming cost V 8 bases and J 6 bases, with 8 bases left between them. CDR1 ENHRY and CDR2 SYGVKD come from the germline V gene.

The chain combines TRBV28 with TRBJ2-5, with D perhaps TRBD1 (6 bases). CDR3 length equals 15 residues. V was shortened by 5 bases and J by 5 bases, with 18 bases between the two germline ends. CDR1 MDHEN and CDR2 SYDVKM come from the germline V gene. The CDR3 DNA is TGTGCCAGCAGTGGGGATAGGGGGTTAGCGGAGACCCAGTACTTC. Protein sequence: CASSGDRGLAETQYF.

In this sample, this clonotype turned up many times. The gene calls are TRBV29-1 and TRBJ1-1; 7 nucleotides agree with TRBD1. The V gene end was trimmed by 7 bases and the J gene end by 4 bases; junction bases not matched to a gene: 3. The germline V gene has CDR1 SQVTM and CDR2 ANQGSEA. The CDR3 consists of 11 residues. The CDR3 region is CSAGGGTEAFF. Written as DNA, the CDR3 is TGCAGCGCAGGGGGGGGCACTGAAGCTTTCTTT.

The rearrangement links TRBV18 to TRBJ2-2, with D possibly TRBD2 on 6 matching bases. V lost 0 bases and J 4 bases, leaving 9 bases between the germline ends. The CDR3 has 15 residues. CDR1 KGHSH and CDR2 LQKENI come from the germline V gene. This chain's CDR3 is CASSPPGLSTGELFF. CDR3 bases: TGTGCCAGCTCACCACCGGGACTGAGCACCGGGGAGCTGTTTTTT.